Below are 7 T cell receptor beta chains sequenced from a single sample in a study of blood T cells in healthy people across ages. A second PCR, run for about 7 to 11 cycles, used a sample-barcoded 5' primer plus a J-beta primer mix. MiXCR, run by TCRdb on the 5' RACE reads, gives a single entry per CDR3 protein. The sample gives approximately 700,000 distinct CDR3 sequences, less than 40% of which show up once; 15% is in the top ten. The sample consisted of blood. Receptors originate from a woman of 80 years or more in good health.

The rearrangement joins TRBV12-3 or TRBV12-4 to TRBJ2-2; weak D call: TRBD1 (5 bases). The V and J ends lost 5 bases and 4 bases respectively, with 17 bases between them. The CDR3 extends over 16 amino acids. CDR3 bases: TGTGCCAGCAGTCGCGCAGGATTTCAGGGCACCGGGGAGCTGTTTTTT. Protein: CASSRAGFQGTGELFF.

Ten or more counts support this clonotype. The rearrangement uses TRBV5-1 and TRBJ2-3, with D perhaps TRBD2 (5 bases). The V gene lost 1 base and the J gene lost 0 bases, with 18 bases spanning the gap. The CDR3 has 18 amino acids. The germline V gene encodes CDR1 SGHRS and CDR2 YFSETQ. This CDR3 reads CASSLSSGLILSTDTQYF. In DNA, the CDR3 is TGCGCCAGCAGCTTGTCCAGCGGACTGATCCTTAGCACAGATACGCAGTATTTT. Full variable domain (remainder filled in from reference TRBV5-1 and TRBJ2-3): KAGVTQTPRYLIKTRGQQVTLSCSPISGHRSVSWYQQTPGQGLQFLFEYFSETQRNKGNFPGRFSGRQFSNSRSEMNVSTLELGDSALYLCASSLSSGLILSTDTQYFGPGTRLTVL.

This clonotype was counted a single time. It may be a read error: a sequence one base away is much more abundant. The rearrangement links TRBV20-1 to TRBJ2-1; D is possibly TRBD2 (5 bases). The CDR3 sequence is 13 residues long. Germline V gives CDR1 DFQATT, CDR2 SNEGSKA (reference sequence). This chain's CDR3 is CSARDQAARGQCF. The CDR3 nucleotides read TGCAGTGCTAGAGATCAGGCGGCTAGAGGGCAGTGCTTC.

This sequence joins TRBV7-2 and TRBJ2-7; no firm D call. The germline V gene encodes CDR1 SGHTA and CDR2 FQGNSA. The V end was cut by 1 base, the J end by 0 bases, with 7 bases between. This CDR3 comprises 14 residues. The CDR3 protein is CASSLGFSSYEQYF. CDR3 sequence (DNA): TGTGCCAGCAGCTTAGGATTTTCCTCCTACGAGCAGTACTTC. Filled out from reference TRBV7-2 and TRBJ2-7, the complete variable domain reads GAGVSQSPSNKVTEKGKDVELRCDPISGHTALYWYRQSLGQGLEFLIYFQGNSAPDKSGLPSDRFSAERTGGSVSTLTIQRTQQEDSAVYLCASSLGFSSYEQYFGPGTRLTVT.

This clonotype was found many times. This chain links TRBV7-8 with TRBJ2-1; D ambiguous. The ends were cut back, 0 bases at V and 5 bases at J, with 8 bases in the middle. The CDR3 length is 14 residues. Germline CDR1 and CDR2: SGHVS and FQNEAQ. In DNA, the CDR3 is TGTGCCAGCAGCTTAGCGCTAGGGAACAATGAGCAGTTCTTC. As protein: CASSLALGNNEQFF. The whole variable domain, remainder taken from reference TRBV7-8 and TRBJ2-1, is GAGVSQSPRYKVAKRGQDVALRCDPISGHVSLFWYQQALGQGPEFLTYFQNEAQLDKSGLPSDRFFAERPEGSVSTLKIQRTQQEDSAVYLCASSLALGNNEQFFGPGTRLTVL.

This clonotype was seen at least ten times. The V and J genes are TRBV7-6 and TRBJ2-1; 8 positions match TRBD2. The germline V gene encodes CDR1 SGHVS and CDR2 FNYEAQ. V trimming: 4 bases; J trimming: 7 bases; junction bases outside the gene matches: 9. The CDR3 totals 15 residues. CDR3 sequence (DNA): TGTGCCAGCAGCTCCGCCGCGGGGGGACGGAATGAGCAGTTCTTC. Amino acids: CASSSAAGGRNEQFF. Using reference TRBV7-6 and TRBJ2-1 for the parts outside the CDR3, the full variable domain is GAGVSQSPRYKVTKRGQDVALRCDPISGHVSLYWYRQALGQGPEFLTYFNYEAQQDKSGLPNDRFSAERPEGSISTLTIQRTEQRDSAMYRCASSSAAGGRNEQFFGPGTRLTVL.

This clonotype occurred once. V is TRBV3-1 and J is TRBJ2-7; D is possibly TRBD2 (6 bases). The V and J ends lost 1 base and 7 bases respectively, with 23 bases between them. The germline V gene has CDR1 LGHDT and CDR2 YNNKEL (reference sequence). The CDR3 is 17 amino acids. The CDR3 reads CASSQGTGLPTYNEQYF. In nucleotides, the CDR3 is TGTGCCAGCAGCCAAGGAACGGGACTCCCGACCTACAATGAGCAGTACTTC.